The 21 T cell receptor beta chains below come from one sample, sequenced in a study of identical twins. TCRdb reprocessed the 5' RACE reads via MiXCR and lists one record per CDR3 protein. The sample lists 500,000 or so distinct CDR3 sequences; 13% to 15% were seen once. The same specimen was also included in a second study, on yellow fever vaccine responses in identical twins.

Sequencing used CD4+ T cells sorted from blood. These receptors all come from a woman in her late teens or twenties in good health.

In this sample, this clonotype turned up a few times. This chain links TRBV7-8 with TRBJ2-2; a weak D match, TRBD1 (5 bases). V gave up 1 base and J gave up 6 bases, with 15 bases separating them. From germline, CDR1 is SGHVS and CDR2 FQNEAQ. This CDR3 comprises 16 residues. The CDR3, as DNA: TGTGCCAGCAGCTTAGACGCAGGGCTTGCGGCCGGGGAGCTGTTTTTT. Its protein is CASSLDAGLAAGELFF.

This clonotype was seen repeatedly, ten times or more. V and J are TRBV4-3 and TRBJ2-5, with D maybe TRBD2 (5 bases). The germline gives CDR1 LGHNA, CDR2 YSLEER. Trimming pared 3 bases from V and 0 bases from J, leaving 5 bases between. The CDR3 length is 13 residues. CDR3 nucleotide sequence: TGCGCCAGCAGCCAGGACTACCAAGAGACCCAGTACTTC. It is translated as CASSQDYQETQYF.

The chain uses TRBV5-1 and TRBJ2-7, with 7 bases identical to TRBD2. With 6 bases clipped from V and 4 bases from J, the junction kept 4 bases outside the gene matches. The germline CDR1 and CDR2 sequences are SGHRS and YFSETQ. CDR3 length: 12 amino acids. The CDR3 region is CASISGTYEQYF. CDR3 DNA sequence: TGCGCCAGCATAAGCGGGACTTACGAGCAGTACTTC.

The chain joins TRBV5-6 to TRBJ2-1; possible D gene TRBD1, 6 bases. The CDR3 spans 12 residues. CDR1 SGHDT and CDR2 YYEEEE come from the germline V gene. V shed 4 bases and J shed 6 bases, with 8 bases lying between them. The CDR3 region has the DNA TGTGCCAGCAGCCGGGACACCAATGAGCAGTTCTTC. Translation gives CASSRDTNEQFF.

V and J are TRBV6-6 and TRBJ2-3; D remains unclear. The ends were cut back, 11 bases at V and 2 bases at J, with 14 bases in the middle. CDR1 is MNHNY, CDR2 SVGAGI, per germline (reference sequence). The CDR3 extends over 13 amino acids. In nucleotides, the CDR3 is TGTGCCTATAGGCGGAGAAACACAGATACGCAGTATTTT. Protein sequence: CAYRRRNTDTQYF.

This chain connects TRBV4-1 to TRBJ2-5; weak D call: TRBD2 (6 bases). Germline CDR1 MGHRA, CDR2 YSYEKL. The length of the CDR3 is 14 residues. Trimming shortened V by 4 bases and J by 1 base, and 10 bases separated the two germline ends. CDR3 in DNA: TGCGCCAGCAGCCGGGGCGGGGCCCAAGAGACCCAGTACTTC. Translated: CASSRGGAQETQYF.

This clonotype was counted a few times. The CDR3 spells CASSRTSGRGATRDNEQFF. The CDR3 DNA sequence: TGTGCCAGCAGTCGGACTAGCGGGAGAGGGGCTACTCGGGACAATGAGCAGTTCTTC. The J gene is TRBJ2-1, the V gene TRBV6-1, with 13 bases aligning to TRBD2. The CDR3 sequence is 19 residues long. V lost 5 bases, J lost 5 bases, and 15 bases stayed unmatched. The germline V gene encodes CDR1 MNHNS and CDR2 SASEGT.

The V and J genes are TRBV5-4 and TRBJ1-1; 7 positions match TRBD1. Germline assignment: CDR1 SGHNT and CDR2 YYREEE (reference sequence). J was trimmed by 5 bases and V by 0 bases; bases with no gene match: 7. This CDR3 comprises 15 residues. CDR3 loop: CASSLAARGGTEAFF. DNA of the CDR3: TGTGCCAGCAGCTTGGCCGCCAGGGGGGGGACTGAAGCTTTCTTT.

Only a few counts were recorded for this clonotype. The chain recombines TRBV10-3 with TRBJ2-5, with TRBD2 as a possible D gene (5 bases). The CDR3 spans 12 residues. The germline V and J ends were trimmed by 9 bases and 2 bases, with 10 bases remaining between them. CDR1 and CDR2 from the germline V gene are ENHRY and SYGVKD. CDR3 in DNA: TGTGCCATAGGAGGAGTACAAGAGACCCAGTACTTC. The encoded protein is CAIGGVQETQYF.

This chain connects TRBV20-1 to TRBJ1-1; no definite D call. V was pared by 5 bases and J by 2 bases, with 6 bases between. CDR1 DFQATT and CDR2 SNEGSKA come from the germline V gene (reference sequence). The CDR3 length is 11 residues. In nucleotides, the CDR3 is TGCAGTGCTGACGATAACACTGAAGCTTTCTTT. This sequence encodes CSADDNTEAFF.

In its sample, this clonotype was seen a few times. In DNA form, the CDR3 reads TGCAGTGCTAGAATCCGGTTGGAGGGACCGAGAGAGACCCAGTACTTC. Translation gives CSARIRLEGPRETQYF. The chain uses TRBV20-1 and TRBJ2-5; perhaps TRBD2 as D (6 bases). The V gene's germline CDR1 is DFQATT and CDR2 SNEGSKA (reference sequence). The CDR3 covers 16 residues. V lost 2 bases and J 4 bases, leaving 20 bases between the germline ends.

This clonotype was counted a few times. The V gene is TRBV2, the J gene TRBJ2-6; D is unclear. Germline assignment: CDR1 SNHLY and CDR2 FYNNEI. The CDR3 has 14 amino acids. V was trimmed by 6 bases and J by 0 bases, leaving 6 bases between them. CDR3 sequence reads: CASRESSGANVLTF. CDR3 sequence (DNA): TGTGCCAGCAGGGAGAGCTCTGGGGCCAACGTCCTGACTTTC. The complete variable domain, with remaining parts taken from reference TRBV2 and TRBJ2-6, reads EPEVTQTPSHQVTQMGQEVILRCVPISNHLYFYWYRQILGQKVEFLVSFYNNEISEKSEIFDDQFSVERPDGSNFTLKIRSTKLEDSAMYFCASRESSGANVLTFGAGSRLTVL.

This clonotype was recorded at least ten times. This chain connects TRBV12-3 or TRBV12-4 to TRBJ2-3; the match to TRBD2 covers 13 bases. The CDR3 runs 16 residues. The V and J ends lost 5 bases and 4 bases, in that order; junction bases with no gene match: 6. CDR3 sequence: CASSAGTSGVSDTQYF. CDR3 in DNA: TGTGCCAGCAGTGCCGGGACTAGCGGGGTGTCAGATACGCAGTATTTT.

This clonotype was seen a few times. The chain combines TRBV15 with TRBJ2-5; tentatively, D is TRBD1 (6 bases). This CDR3 spans 17 amino acids. V was shortened by 5 bases and J by 7 bases, with 26 bases between the two germline ends. Germline V CDR1 and CDR2: LNHNV, YYDKDF (reference sequence). Here the CDR3 reads CATSGPNPGHTLTTQYF. The CDR3 region has the DNA TGTGCCACCAGCGGACCTAATCCGGGACATACGCTAACGACCCAGTACTTC. Supplemented by reference TRBV15 and TRBJ2-5, the full variable domain reads DAMVIQNPRYQVTQFGKPVTLSCSQTLNHNVMYWYQQKSSQAPKLLFHYYDKDFNNEADTPDNFQSRRPNTSFCFLDIRSPGLGDTAMYLCATSGPNPGHTLTTQYFGPGTRLLVL.

This clonotype has just a few counts. The V gene is TRBV28, the J gene TRBJ2-3, with TRBD2 matching 7 bases. The CDR3 length is 17 residues. Germline CDR1 is MDHEN and CDR2 is SYDVKM. The J segment lost 7 bases and the V segment lost 2 bases, leaving 15 bases of the junction unmatched. The CDR3 DNA reads as TGTGCCAGCAGTTTAGGGGCGGGAGTCTTCAAGAGCCATACGCAGTATTTT. It translates to CASSLGAGVFKSHTQYF.

This clonotype has only a few counts. V gene TRBV3-1 combines with J gene TRBJ2-2; D is perhaps TRBD2 (5 bases). Germline V gives CDR1 LGHDT, CDR2 YNNKEL (reference sequence). CDR3 length: 17 residues. V was trimmed by 1 base and J by 5 bases, leaving 17 bases between them. This CDR3 is CASSQGPSRLSTGELFF. CDR3 DNA sequence: TGTGCCAGCAGCCAAGGTCCTAGCAGATTATCAACCGGGGAGCTGTTTTTT.

This sequence joins TRBV18 and TRBJ2-4; TRBD1 is a possible D gene (5 bases). The CDR3 spans 16 residues. V was pared by 3 bases and J by 0 bases, with 12 bases between. In germline, CDR1 is KGHSH, CDR2 LQKENI. The CDR3 is CASSPAQVLAKNIQYF. The CDR3 DNA is TGTGCCAGCTCACCTGCACAGGTTCTAGCCAAAAACATTCAGTACTTC.

Ten or more counts support this clonotype. This chain uses TRBV12-3 or TRBV12-4 with TRBJ1-1; the D is unclear. This CDR3 region has 15 residues. The ends were cut back, 5 bases at V and 3 bases at J, with 16 bases in the middle. The CDR3 reads CASSPTAVRHTEAFF. Written as DNA, the CDR3 is TGTGCCAGCAGTCCCACAGCCGTGAGGCACACTGAAGCTTTCTTT.

This clonotype turned up a few times. The rearrangement joins TRBV20-1 to TRBJ2-3; no reliable D call. V was pared by 6 bases and J by 6 bases, with 10 bases between. The CDR3 length is 11 residues. The V gene's germline CDR1 is DFQATT and CDR2 SNEGSKA (reference sequence). CDR3 DNA sequence: TGCAGTGCCCTCCTGATGGATACGCAGTATTTT. Translating gives CSALLMDTQYF.

The chain couples TRBV5-4 to TRBJ2-4; D remains unclear. Germline V gives CDR1 SGHNT, CDR2 YYREEE (reference sequence). The CDR3 extends over 15 amino acids. V was trimmed by 0 bases and J by 6 bases, leaving 13 bases between them. The CDR3 coding sequence is TGTGCCAGCAGCTTGGGGTTAGCCGACGGAAACATTCAGTACTTC. Its translation: CASSLGLADGNIQYF.

V is TRBV20-1 and J is TRBJ2-1; D unclear. Germline V gene sequence: CDR1 DFQATT, CDR2 SNEGSKA (reference sequence). The CDR3 loop spans 13 amino acids. The CDR3 loop reads CSPLGGTYNEQFF. Written as DNA, the CDR3 is TGCAGCCCCCTAGGTGGAACCTACAATGAGCAGTTCTTC.